Each of the 31 T cell receptor beta chains below was sequenced from the same sample in a study of cytomegalovirus exposure and HLA in healthy donors. Sequencing used immunoSEQ multiplex PCR; TCRdb keeps in-frame clones, though not all of them. This table holds hundreds of thousands of clones, roughly 85% found once. Sequencing was done on a sample of PBMCs. These receptors came from a woman aged 18-29 years in good health and CMV-seronegative.

The V call is TRBV30, the J call TRBJ2-3; D might be TRBD2 (5 bases). The CDR3 sequence is 13 residues long. Germline CDR1 and CDR2: GTSNPN and SVGIG (reference sequence). V dropped 6 bases and J dropped 0 bases, with 10 bases sitting between them. This CDR3 reads CACLTGSTDTQYF. The CDR3 coding sequence is TGTGCCTGCCTGACGGGGAGCACAGATACGCAGTATTTT.

This clone occurred once. The rearrangement joins TRBV6-5 to TRBJ2-5; 8 bases map to TRBD1. The germline gives CDR1 MNHEY, CDR2 SVGAGI. The V segment lost 5 bases and the J segment 9 bases; nucleotides outside the gene matches: 14. CDR3 size: 15 residues. The CDR3 DNA is TGTGCCAGCAGTCGACAGGGGCCCACCTTTGGGGCCCAGTACTTC. It translates to CASSRQGPTFGAQYF.

The chain carries TRBV28 and TRBJ2-1; no firm D call. Germline CDR1 reads MDHEN; CDR2 reads SYDVKM. Trimming removed 3 bases at V and 0 bases at J, with 12 bases between. The CDR3 sequence is 16 residues long. The CDR3, as DNA: TGTGCCAGCAGTTTCAAAGACTGGTACTCCTACAATGAGCAGTTCTTC. As protein: CASSFKDWYSYNEQFF.

V and J are TRBV29-1 and TRBJ2-7, with D perhaps TRBD2 (7 bases). This CDR3 comprises 11 residues. Germline V lookup: CDR1 SQVTM, CDR2 ANQGSEA. V was cut by 3 bases and J by 9 bases, with 12 bases left in between. CDR3: CSVDRGAGQYF. CDR3 nucleotide sequence: TGCAGCGTTGATCGGGGGGCCGGGCAGTACTTC.

DNA for the CDR3: TGTGCCAGCACCCCCGGGAGCGGGGGGGCCTACAATGAGCAGTTCTTC. Encoded protein: CASTPGSGGAYNEQFF. The gene calls are TRBV2 and TRBJ2-1; 10 nucleotides agree with TRBD2. The germline gives CDR1 SNHLY, CDR2 FYNNEI. CDR3 length: 16 amino acids. Germline trimming cut 7 bases from V and 2 bases from J; bases unmatched to any gene: 8.

The CDR3 region is CSVVTGLYGYTF. DNA for the CDR3: TGCAGCGTTGTAACAGGGCTCTATGGCTACACCTTC. The chain combines TRBV29-1 with TRBJ1-2; tentative D call: TRBD1 (6 bases). The germline CDR1 and CDR2 sequences are SQVTM and ANQGSEA. The CDR3 is 12 residues long. Trimming took off 4 bases at V and 4 bases at J, with 10 bases between the two ends.

To note about this clone: The same CDR3 can be traced to other DNA sequences in this sample. The gene calls are TRBV5-1 and TRBJ2-2, with 9 bases lining up with TRBD1. The CDR3 contains 15 residues. Germline assignment: CDR1 SGHRS and CDR2 YFSETQ. V lost 1 base to trimming and J lost 6 bases; unmatched junction nucleotides: 4. CDR3 sequence: CASSLRTGDAGELFF. CDR3 coding DNA: TGCGCCAGCAGCTTGAGGACAGGGGACGCCGGGGAGCTGTTTTTT. Combining the CDR3 with reference TRBV5-1 and TRBJ2-2 gives the whole variable domain KAGVTQTPRYLIKTRGQQVTLSCSPISGHRSVSWYQQTPGQGLQFLFEYFSETQRNKGNFPGRFSGRQFSNSRSEMNVSTLELGDSALYLCASSLRTGDAGELFFGEGSRLTVL.

This CDR3 reads CASSFRIGDSSNSPLHF. Here the CDR3 DNA reads TGTGCCAGCAGTTTCCGTATAGGGGACAGCTCTAATTCACCCCTCCACTTT. This chain links TRBV28 with TRBJ1-6; 7 bases are shared with TRBD1. CDR3 size: 17 residues. V lost 3 bases, J lost 6 bases, and 11 bases stayed unmatched. Germline V gene lookup returns CDR1 MDHEN and CDR2 SYDVKM.

This clone showed up just once. This chain uses TRBV18 with TRBJ1-2; TRBD1 is a possible D gene (5 bases). This CDR3 comprises 16 residues. Trimming shortened V by 3 bases and J by 8 bases, and 22 bases separated the two germline ends. From germline, CDR1 is KGHSH and CDR2 LQKENI. The CDR3 DNA reads as TGTGCCAGCTCACCGTCCGGGACTCTCACACCGGGGGGCTACACCTTC. Its protein is CASSPSGTLTPGGYTF.

This chain links TRBV5-1 with TRBJ2-5, with 8 bases matching TRBD2. From germline, CDR1 is SGHRS and CDR2 YFSETQ. V was pared by 4 bases and J by 5 bases, with 10 bases of the junction left unmatched. The CDR3 has 15 residues. The CDR3 DNA reads as TGCGCCAGCAGCCCAAGTCCCGGGACTAGGGAGACCCAGTACTTC. Its translation: CASSPSPGTRETQYF.

The chain is built from TRBV7-2 and TRBJ2-5; tentative D call: TRBD2 (5 bases). Looked up from germline, CDR1 is SGHTA and CDR2 is FQGNSA. The CDR3 is made up of 15 amino acids. Trimming took 5 bases from V and 5 from J, leaving 18 bases between them. CDR3 loop: CASSLGPRVGETQYF. CDR3 bases: TGTGCCAGCAGCCTAGGACCGAGGGTTGGGGAGACCCAGTACTTC.

Comment on this clone: Other DNA sequences in the same sample also yield this CDR3. V is TRBV30 and J is TRBJ2-5; D might be TRBD2 (6 bases). Germline lookup yields CDR1 GTSNPN and CDR2 SVGIG (reference sequence). The CDR3 loop spans 13 amino acids. V lost 0 bases, J lost 4 bases, and 9 bases lay in between. In nucleotides, the CDR3 is TGTGCCTGGAGTGTACTGGGGGGAGAGACCCAGTACTTC. Its protein is CAWSVLGGETQYF. Filled out from reference TRBV30 and TRBJ2-5, the complete variable domain reads SQTIHQWPATLVQPVGSPLSLECTVEGTSNPNLYWYRQAAGRGLQLLFYSVGIGQISSEVPQNLSASRPQDRQFILSSKKLLLSDSGFYLCAWSVLGGETQYFGPGTRLLVL.

The chain couples TRBV27 to TRBJ1-4; D gene unclear. The CDR3 extends over 18 amino acids. V lost 3 bases and J 6 bases, leaving 23 bases between the germline ends. Germline V gene sequence: CDR1 MNHEY, CDR2 SMNVEV (reference sequence). The CDR3 bases are TGTGCCAGCAGTTTGTACACGCCAGACCCCCGAGGCGATGAAAAACTGTTTTTT. Translating it yields CASSLYTPDPRGDEKLFF. Together with reference TRBV27 and TRBJ1-4, the CDR3 gives the full variable domain: EAQVTQNPRYLITVTGKKLTVTCSQNMNHEYMSWYRQDPGLGLRQIYYSMNVEVTDKGDVPEGYKVSRKEKRNFPLILESPSPNQTSLYFCASSLYTPDPRGDEKLFFGSGTQLSVL.

The gene calls are TRBV2 and TRBJ1-1; a possible D gene is TRBD1 (5 bases). Germline V gives CDR1 SNHLY, CDR2 FYNNEI. CDR3 length: 15 residues. V lost 4 bases to trimming and J lost 1 base, with 13 bases between them. CDR3 DNA: TGTGCCAGCAGTGTTAGGGGTCTTAGGAACACTGAAGCTTTCTTT. This sequence encodes CASSVRGLRNTEAFF. Supplemented by reference TRBV2 and TRBJ1-1, the full variable domain reads EPEVTQTPSHQVTQMGQEVILRCVPISNHLYFYWYRQILGQKVEFLVSFYNNEISEKSEIFDDQFSVERPDGSNFTLKIRSTKLEDSAMYFCASSVRGLRNTEAFFGQGTRLTVV.

V gene TRBV27 combines with J gene TRBJ1-2, with D possibly matching TRBD1 (5 bases). Trimming cost V 8 bases and J 2 bases, with 12 bases left between them. The CDR3 runs to 13 residues. Germline loops: CDR1 MNHEY, CDR2 SMNVEV (reference sequence). The CDR3 here is CASSVTENYGYTF. The CDR3 DNA follows: TGTGCCAGCTCCGTGACAGAGAACTATGGCTACACCTTC.

The chain joins TRBV5-1 to TRBJ2-3; D gene unclear. CDR3 size: 16 residues. Deletions cut 2 bases from V and 5 bases from J, with 18 bases between. Germline assignment: CDR1 SGHRS and CDR2 YFSETQ. The CDR3 DNA follows: TGCGCCAGCAGCTTTCAAACTCTTCCACCTGGAGATACGCAGTATTTT. Protein sequence: CASSFQTLPPGDTQYF.

The chain links TRBV6-5 to TRBJ1-1; a weak D match, TRBD1 (6 bases). Trimming took 6 bases from V and 3 from J, leaving 14 bases between them. Germline lookup yields CDR1 MNHEY and CDR2 SVGAGI. The CDR3 sequence is 14 residues long. This CDR3 reads CASSLQGSDTEAFF. Here the CDR3 DNA reads TGTGCCAGCAGCTTACAGGGTTCGGACACTGAAGCTTTCTTT.

The CDR3 DNA reads TGTGCCAGCAGTGAACGTGTAGCAGGGGAAAAACTGTTTTTT. Translated: CASSERVAGEKLFF. The chain joins TRBV2 to TRBJ1-4; TRBD1 might be the D (5 bases). Germline values: CDR1 SNHLY, CDR2 FYNNEI. The CDR3 runs 14 residues. V lost 2 bases and J lost 8, with 12 bases in between.

The rearrangement links TRBV10-1 to TRBJ2-1, with 8 bases aligning to TRBD2. CDR3 length: 13 amino acids. Germline CDR1 WNHNN, CDR2 SYGVQD (reference sequence). With V trimmed by 8 bases and J by 14 bases, 14 bases remained unmatched. The CDR3 DNA reads TGCGCCAGCTCTTCGGATCCCGGGACTAGGAAGTTCTTC. Translated: CASSSDPGTRKFF.

This clone was observed a handful of times. The V gene is TRBV27, the J gene TRBJ1-4, with TRBD1 matching 7 bases. Losses at the gene ends were 4 bases for V and 4 bases for J; bases not matched to a gene: 6. The CDR3 has 15 residues. Germline V gene sequence: CDR1 MNHEY, CDR2 SMNVEV (reference sequence). As DNA, the CDR3 is TGTGCCAGCAGTTCTAACAGGGGAGTTAATGAAAAACTGTTTTTT. This sequence encodes CASSSNRGVNEKLFF.

The rearrangement joins TRBV4-1 to TRBJ1-3; D unresolved. Germline V CDR1 and CDR2: MGHRA, YSYEKL. The CDR3 has 16 amino acids. V gave up 0 bases and J gave up 0 bases, with 9 bases separating them. The CDR3 is CASSQELTTSGNTIYF. In DNA, the CDR3 is TGCGCCAGCAGCCAAGAGCTTACTACCTCTGGAAACACCATATATTTT.

The chain couples TRBV14 to TRBJ2-1; TRBD2 matches at 9 bases. The V gene's germline CDR1 is SGHDN and CDR2 FVKESK. Trimming cost V 4 bases and J 2 bases; bases outside gene matches: 6. The CDR3 has 16 amino acids. The CDR3 spells CASSPLAGAAYNEQFF. CDR3 nucleotide sequence: TGTGCCAGCAGCCCCTTAGCGGGGGCCGCCTACAATGAGCAGTTCTTC.

V and J are TRBV5-1 and TRBJ1-5, with TRBD1 identical over 10 bases. The CDR3 loop spans 16 amino acids. Germline assignment: CDR1 SGHRS and CDR2 YFSETQ. Trimming took 4 bases from V and 5 from J; bases not matched to a gene: 9. The CDR3 sequence is CASSPSPGTGDQPQHF. DNA of the CDR3: TGCGCCAGCAGCCCTTCGCCCGGGACAGGGGATCAGCCCCAGCATTTT.

The CDR3 sequence is CASSEIRGSGANVLTF. In DNA form, the CDR3 reads TGTGCCAGCAGTGAGATTCGAGGGTCTGGGGCCAACGTCCTGACTTTC. The gene calls are TRBV2 and TRBJ2-6; the D gene is possibly TRBD2 (5 bases). V was pared by 3 bases and J by 1 base, with 10 bases between. The V gene's germline CDR1 is SNHLY and CDR2 FYNNEI. The CDR3 extends over 16 amino acids.

The chain has TRBV7-6 and TRBJ1-1; 9 bases match TRBD1. Germline lookup yields CDR1 SGHVS and CDR2 FNYEAQ. V lost 5 bases, J lost 2 bases, and 6 bases stayed unmatched. The CDR3 is 15 amino acids. The CDR3 here is CASSATGQGNTEAFF. As DNA, the CDR3 is TGTGCCAGCAGCGCGACGGGACAGGGCAACACTGAAGCTTTCTTT.

In its sample, this clone was seen once. The gene calls are TRBV5-1 and TRBJ2-7; 9 bases map to TRBD1. Losses at the gene ends were 0 bases for V and 5 bases for J; bases not matched to a gene: 6. The CDR3 is made up of 15 amino acids. Germline values: CDR1 SGHRS, CDR2 YFSETQ. As DNA, the CDR3 is TGCGCCAGCAGCTTGGTTGGACAGGGGATCGACGAGCAGTACTTC. This codes for CASSLVGQGIDEQYF.

The chain has TRBV27 and TRBJ2-3, with a tentative D call TRBD1 (6 bases). Trimming left V 4 bases short and J 3 bases short, with 26 bases between. The CDR3 spans 19 residues. The germline gives CDR1 MNHEY, CDR2 SMNVEV (reference sequence). DNA of the CDR3: TGTGCCAGCAGTTCGCTTCTCTCGCAAGGGGACATTCGGACAGATACGCAGTATTTT. Protein sequence: CASSSLLSQGDIRTDTQYF.

This chain joins TRBV6-1 and TRBJ1-1; D ambiguous. Trimming removed 1 base from V and 4 bases from J, with 13 bases in between. Germline V lookup: CDR1 MNHNS, CDR2 SASEGT. The CDR3 contains 15 residues. Here the CDR3 reads CASSEGRWESTEAFF. The CDR3 nucleotides read TGTGCCAGCAGTGAAGGGAGGTGGGAGAGCACTGAAGCTTTCTTT.

This chain links TRBV4-2 with TRBJ2-3; D gene ambiguous. Trimming left V 1 base short and J 5 bases short, with 10 bases between. CDR3 size: 14 residues. Germline values: CDR1 LGHNA, CDR2 YNFKEQ. The CDR3 DNA is TGTGCCAGCAGCCAAGGGTCCTCCGGAGATACGCAGTATTTT. Translation: CASSQGSSGDTQYF.

CDR3 bases: TGTGCCTGGAGTTTCGGGCGGGGGGGCACCGGGGAGCTGTTTTTT. Protein: CAWSFGRGGTGELFF. The chain combines TRBV30 with TRBJ2-2, with 9 bases matching TRBD2. Germline assignment: CDR1 GTSNPN and CDR2 SVGIG (reference sequence). The CDR3 is 15 amino acids. V lost 2 bases to trimming and J lost 4 bases; unmatched junction nucleotides: 5.

The chain carries TRBV30 and TRBJ1-5; D is perhaps TRBD1 (6 bases). The CDR3 is 14 residues long. Germline V CDR1 and CDR2: GTSNPN, SVGIG (reference sequence). Trimming removed 2 bases at V and 1 base at J, with 9 bases between. The DNA of the CDR3 is TGTGCCTGGAGTACAGGGAGCAGCAATCAGCCCCAGCATTTT. As protein: CAWSTGSSNQPQHF.